The 19 T cell receptor beta chains in this list originate from one sample, sequenced in a study of regulatory T cells in long-lasting Graves disease. Arm-PCR of CDR3 regions and iRepertoire HTBI primers were used to build TCR beta libraries. TCRdb called the multiplex PCR reads again in MiXCR, with one record for every CDR3 protein. This table has about 440,000 distinct CDR3 sequences, 15% appearing once. Time point described: newly diagnosed GD, antithyroid drugs for less than 3 months. PBMC-derived RNA was used for the TCR library. This same sample was also part of a study on T cells in Graves' hyperthyroidism and ophthalmopathy.

This material consisted of peripheral blood mononuclear cells (PBMCs), taken at new diagnosis, from a patient treated with antithyroid drugs. The source of these receptors is a woman aged 25 to 45 with Graves disease.

The sample holds a few counts of this clonotype. The chain carries TRBV6-5 and TRBJ1-6; weak D call: TRBD1 (5 bases). Looked up from germline, CDR1 is MNHEY and CDR2 is SVGAGI. V gave up 2 bases and J gave up 7 bases, with 15 bases separating them. The CDR3 loop spans 16 amino acids. As DNA, the CDR3 is TGTGCCAGCAGTTACCGCGTGGGGCCTGAGAATTCACCCCTCCACTTT. It codes for CASSYRVGPENSPLHF.

V usage is TRBV11-2 and J usage is TRBJ1-4, with a weak D call TRBD1 (5 bases). Germline CDR1 is SGHAT and CDR2 is FQNNGV. This CDR3 spans 14 amino acids. V was shortened by 1 base and J by 10 bases, with 13 bases between the two germline ends. The CDR3 coding sequence is TGTGCCAGCAGCTTAGCGGGGGTATCGGGAAAACTGTTTTTT. It encodes CASSLAGVSGKLFF.

This clonotype was counted between two and nine times. The chain is built from TRBV19 and TRBJ2-7; tentative D call: TRBD1 (6 bases). The CDR3 is made up of 12 amino acids. V was clipped by 8 bases and J by 5 bases, with 13 bases between them. Germline assignment: CDR1 LNHDA and CDR2 SQIVND (reference sequence). CDR3 in DNA: TGTGCCAGTTCACGAACAGGGCACGAGCAGTACTTC. Its translation: CASSRTGHEQYF.

This clonotype appeared many times. The chain joins TRBV29-1 to TRBJ2-3, with 12 bases that match TRBD2. The CDR3 runs to 18 residues. Germline V gene lookup returns CDR1 SQVTM and CDR2 ANQGSEA. The V segment lost 3 bases and the J segment 4 bases; nucleotides outside the gene matches: 14. CDR3: CSVDNRSSGRAGPDTQYF. The CDR3, as DNA: TGCAGCGTTGATAATCGATCTAGCGGGAGGGCTGGTCCAGATACGCAGTATTTT.

This clonotype was counted between two and nine times. The rearrangement uses TRBV30 and TRBJ1-6; perhaps TRBD1 as D (5 bases). Germline V gene data show CDR1 as GTSNPN and CDR2 as SVGIG (reference sequence). The length of the CDR3 is 11 residues. V dropped 4 bases and J dropped 15 bases, with 13 bases sitting between them. CDR3 sequence (DNA): TGTGCCTGGATGGAAGGGGTCAACCTCCACTTT. Residues: CAWMEGVNLHF.

The chain uses TRBV5-6 and TRBJ1-1, with no clear D. CDR1 is SGHDT, CDR2 YYEEEE, per germline. The CDR3 loop spans 16 amino acids. The ends were cut back, 1 base at V and 1 base at J, with 14 bases in the middle. As DNA, the CDR3 is TGTGCCAGCAGCTTGTATAGCGGCAGAACGAACACTGAAGCTTTCTTT. This gives the protein CASSLYSGRTNTEAFF.

Ten or more counts support this clonotype. The chain has TRBV18 and TRBJ2-7; TRBD2 matches at 15 bases. V was clipped by 6 bases and J by 0 bases; unmatched bases: 9. The CDR3 extends over 18 amino acids. Germline CDR1 and CDR2: KGHSH and LQKENI. CDR3 in DNA: TGTGCCAGCTCTCCTCCGGGACTAGCGGGAGGCTACTCCTACGAGCAGTACTTC. Its protein is CASSPPGLAGGYSYEQYF. The whole variable domain, filled in from reference TRBV18 and TRBJ2-7, reads NAGVMQNPRHLVRRRGQEARLRCSPMKGHSHVYWYRQLPEEGLKFMVYLQKENIIDESGMPKERFSAEFPKEGPSILRIQQVVRGDSAAYFCASSPPGLAGGYSYEQYFGPGTRLTVT.

This clonotype was found many times. The chain recombines TRBV3-1 with TRBJ2-6; D unclear. The V end lost 3 bases, the J end lost 1 base, and 4 bases lay between the germline ends. Germline V gives CDR1 LGHDT, CDR2 YNNKEL (reference sequence). The CDR3 is 14 residues long. The CDR3 DNA sequence: TGTGCCAGCAGCCACGGGTCTGGGGCCAACGTCCTGACTTTC. Amino acid sequence: CASSHGSGANVLTF.

In the case of this clonotype: A much bigger clone sits one base away, suggesting this may be a read error. The gene calls are TRBV12-3 or TRBV12-4 and TRBJ2-7, with D tentatively TRBD2 (6 bases). V was clipped by 6 bases and J by 7 bases, with 22 bases between them. This CDR3 has 15 amino acids. The CDR3 region has the DNA TGTGCCAGCAGCTCCGGAACGGGAGTCTTGAATGAGCAGTACTTC. Amino acids: CASSSGTGVLNEQYF.

This clonotype was seen many times. The chain has TRBV7-2 and TRBJ1-6; D unresolved. With 0 bases removed from V and 10 bases from J, the gap between germline ends came to 7 bases. This CDR3 spans 13 amino acids. In germline, CDR1 is SGHTA, CDR2 FQGNSA. The CDR3 DNA follows: TGTGCCAGCAGCTTAGCGGGGAAATCACCCCTCCACTTT. Translating gives CASSLAGKSPLHF.

In regard to this clonotype: A far bigger clonotype differs at one base, so this is likely a read error. The chain couples TRBV11-2 to TRBJ2-7, with 10 bases fitting TRBD1. The J call may be wrong; the DNA end is better matched by TRBJ2-5. The germline V gene encodes CDR1 SGHAT and CDR2 FQNNGV. CDR3 length: 14 residues. Here the CDR3 reads CASCQDRGTETQYF. As DNA, the CDR3 is TGTGCCAGCTGTCAGGACAGGGGGACTGAGACCCAGTACTTC.

This clonotype was counted at least ten times. The gene calls are TRBV2 and TRBJ2-2, with D uncertain. V was shortened by 3 bases and J by 4 bases, with 9 bases between the two germline ends. CDR3 length equals 14 residues. Germline values: CDR1 SNHLY, CDR2 FYNNEI. CDR3 in DNA: TGTGCCAGCAGTGACTGGCCGAGCACCGGGGAGCTGTTTTTT. Amino acid sequence: CASSDWPSTGELFF. Full variable domain (remainder filled in from reference TRBV2 and TRBJ2-2): EPEVTQTPSHQVTQMGQEVILRCVPISNHLYFYWYRQILGQKVEFLVSFYNNEISEKSEIFDDQFSVERPDGSNFTLKIRSTKLEDSAMYFCASSDWPSTGELFFGEGSRLTVL.

This clonotype was counted ten times or more. V and J are TRBV20-1 and TRBJ2-6; unclear D gene. CDR1 and CDR2 from the germline V gene are DFQATT and SNEGSKA (reference sequence). V was trimmed by 1 base and J by 4 bases, leaving 8 bases between them. There are 14 residues in the CDR3. CDR3 amino acids: CSARVTSGANVLTF. CDR3 in DNA: TGCAGTGCTAGAGTAACCAGCGGGGCCAACGTCCTGACTTTC.

This clonotype was recorded a few times. The J gene is TRBJ2-7, the V gene TRBV5-1, with 10 bases matching TRBD1. V shed 4 bases and J 6 bases; nucleotides not matched to a gene: 13. The CDR3 contains 16 residues. Germline-derived CDR1 and CDR2 are SGHRS and YFSETQ. The CDR3 protein is CASSRGAGTGVSEQYF. CDR3 nucleotide sequence: TGCGCCAGCAGCCGGGGGGCGGGGACAGGGGTGAGCGAGCAGTACTTC.

This clonotype showed up many times. J is TRBJ2-5 and V is TRBV28; D gene uncertain. Germline V lookup: CDR1 MDHEN, CDR2 SYDVKM. The CDR3 has 12 residues. Trimming stripped 6 bases from V and 5 bases from J, with 10 bases between. CDR3 in DNA: TGTGCCAGCAGGAAACTCGGGGAGACCCAGTACTTC. It codes for CASRKLGETQYF.

About this clonotype: This sequence is one base from a far larger clone and is likely a read error. The rearrangement joins TRBV5-1 to TRBJ2-7; TRBD1 aligns across 10 bases. Germline V gene lookup returns CDR1 SGHRS and CDR2 YFSETQ. The CDR3 contains 14 residues. The CDR3 sequence: CVSSLGGQGEEQYF. CDR3 coding DNA: TGTGTCAGCAGCTTAGGCGGACAGGGGGAAGAGCAGTACTTC.

This clonotype was seen once. A single base separates this from a much larger clone, so it may be a read error. This sequence joins TRBV6-1 and TRBJ2-5; 7 bases align to TRBD1. The DNA end lines up better with TRBJ2-1; the J call may be wrong. The CDR3 totals 18 residues. Germline CDR1 and CDR2: MNHNS and SASEGT. CDR3 sequence (DNA): TGTGCCAGCAGTCAAAGCATTGACTTATTCGACCGCTCAGGGGGGCAGTTCTTC. Translated, it gives CASSQSIDLFDRSGGQFF.

About this clonotype: Given a far larger clone just one base away, this is likely a sequencing read error. The genes are TRBV7-2 and TRBJ2-3; 15 bases fit TRBD2. CDR1 SGHTA and CDR2 FQGNSA come from the germline V gene. The CDR3 has 16 amino acids. This CDR3 is CAGSPGLAGGPDTQYF. CDR3 DNA: TGTGCCGGCAGCCCTGGACTAGCGGGAGGGCCAGATACGCAGTATTTT.

The V and J genes are TRBV6-1 and TRBJ1-5; weak D call: TRBD1 (5 bases). V dropped 7 bases and J dropped 0 bases, with 10 bases sitting between them. Looked up from germline, CDR1 is MNHNS and CDR2 is SASEGT. This CDR3 is 14 amino acids long. In DNA, the CDR3 is TGTGCCAGCATCCAGGGCCATAGCAATCAGCCCCAGCATTTT. Translated: CASIQGHSNQPQHF.